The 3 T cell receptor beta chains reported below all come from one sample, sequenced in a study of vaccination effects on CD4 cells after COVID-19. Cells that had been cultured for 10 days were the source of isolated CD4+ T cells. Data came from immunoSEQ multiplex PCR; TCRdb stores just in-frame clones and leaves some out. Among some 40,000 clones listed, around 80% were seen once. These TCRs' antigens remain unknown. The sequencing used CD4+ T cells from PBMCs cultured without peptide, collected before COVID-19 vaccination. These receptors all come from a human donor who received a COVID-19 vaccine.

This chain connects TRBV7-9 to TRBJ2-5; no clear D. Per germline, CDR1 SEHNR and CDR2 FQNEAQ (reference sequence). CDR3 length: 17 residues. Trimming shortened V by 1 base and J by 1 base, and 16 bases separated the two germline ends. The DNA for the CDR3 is TGTGCCAGCAGCTTAGGAGTTTCGGCTACCCTCCAAGAGACCCAGTACTTC. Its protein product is CASSLGVSATLQETQYF.

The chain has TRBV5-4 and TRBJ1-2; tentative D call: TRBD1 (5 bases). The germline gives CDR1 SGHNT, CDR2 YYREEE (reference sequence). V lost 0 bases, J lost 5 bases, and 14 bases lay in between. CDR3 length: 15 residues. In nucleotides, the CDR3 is TGTGCCAGCAGCTTGGCTGGAATTGGGGGGTATGGCTACACCTTC. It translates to CASSLAGIGGYGYTF.

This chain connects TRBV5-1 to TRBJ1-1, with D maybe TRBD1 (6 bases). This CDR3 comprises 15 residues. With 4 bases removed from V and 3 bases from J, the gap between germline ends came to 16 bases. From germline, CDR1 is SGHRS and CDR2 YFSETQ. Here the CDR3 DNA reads TGCGCCAGCAGCCGGCTAATAGCAGGGGACACTGAAGCTTTCTTT. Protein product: CASSRLIAGDTEAFF.